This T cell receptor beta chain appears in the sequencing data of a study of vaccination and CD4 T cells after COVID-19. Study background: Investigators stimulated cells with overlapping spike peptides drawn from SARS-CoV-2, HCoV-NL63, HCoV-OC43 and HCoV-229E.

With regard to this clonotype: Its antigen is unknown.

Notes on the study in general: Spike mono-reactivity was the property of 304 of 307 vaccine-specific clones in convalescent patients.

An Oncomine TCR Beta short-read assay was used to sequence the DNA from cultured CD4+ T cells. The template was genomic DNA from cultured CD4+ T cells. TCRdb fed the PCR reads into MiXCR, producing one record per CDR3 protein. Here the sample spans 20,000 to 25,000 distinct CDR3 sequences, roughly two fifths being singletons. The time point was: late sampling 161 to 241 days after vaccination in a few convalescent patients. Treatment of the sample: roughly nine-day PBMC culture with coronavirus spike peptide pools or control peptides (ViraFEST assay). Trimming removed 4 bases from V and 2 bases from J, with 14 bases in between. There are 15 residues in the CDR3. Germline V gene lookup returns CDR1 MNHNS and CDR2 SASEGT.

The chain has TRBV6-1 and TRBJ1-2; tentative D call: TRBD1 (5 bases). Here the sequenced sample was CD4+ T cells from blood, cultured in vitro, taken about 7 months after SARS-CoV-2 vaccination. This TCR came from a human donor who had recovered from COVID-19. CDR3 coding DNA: TGTGCCAGCAGTGGACGCGGGGCAGGGAACTATGGCTACACCTTC. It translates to CASSGRGAGNYGYTF.